The TCR beta chain described here comes from a study of technical replicates of blood from a handful of donors. The protocol was immunoSEQ multiplex PCR, while the TCRdb copy is restricted to in-frame clones and leaves out a portion. The sample shows about 80,000 clones, about 86% of them seen only once. Germline CDR1 is LNHNV and CDR2 is YYDKDF (reference sequence). The length of the CDR3 is 13 residues. V was shortened by 0 bases and J by 9 bases, with 10 bases between the two germline ends. The V gene is TRBV15, the J gene TRBJ2-3; D is uncertain. The TCR comes from a human donor in good health. Some clones in this sample may be carry-over from other donors' samples. Sequencing used PBMCs. The CDR3 sequence is CATSRDWRPTQYF. In DNA, the CDR3 is TGTGCCACCAGCAGAGATTGGCGGCCGACGCAGTATTTT. Using reference TRBV15 and TRBJ2-3 for the parts outside the CDR3, the full variable domain is DAMVIQNPRYQVTQFGKPVTLSCSQTLNHNVMYWYQQKSSQAPKLLFHYYDKDFNNEADTPDNFQSRRPNTSFCFLDIRSPGLGDTAMYLCATSRDWRPTQYFGPGTRLTVL.